This entry lists 16 T cell receptor beta chains sequenced from one sample in a study of blood T cells in healthy people across ages. A second about 6 to 12 cycle PCR used barcoded and J-beta primers. TCRdb reprocessed the 5' RACE reads via MiXCR and lists one record per CDR3 protein. The profile covers about 1.1 million distinct CDR3 sequences, with around two fifths appearing a single time and about 12% taken by the ten largest. The specimen sequenced was blood. The receptors derive from a man aged 18 to 35 in good health.

The rearrangement links TRBV12-3 or TRBV12-4 to TRBJ1-1; D not certain. There are 13 residues in the CDR3. The V and J ends lost 6 bases and 1 base respectively, with 9 bases between them. CDR3 amino acids: CASREPANTEAFF. The CDR3 nucleotides are TGTGCCAGCAGAGAACCGGCGAACACTGAAGCTTTCTTT.

The chain uses TRBV2 and TRBJ2-1; tentatively, D is TRBD2 (5 bases). The CDR3 is 12 amino acids. Between the trimmed V and J ends, which lost 3 bases and 13 bases, there was a span of 13 bases. CDR1 is SNHLY, CDR2 FYNNEI, per germline. CDR3 in amino acids: CASSDGEETQFF. The CDR3 region has the DNA TGTGCCAGCAGTGACGGGGAAGAGACCCAGTTCTTC.

This clonotype was found once. One base away lies a much larger clone, so this may be a sequencing read error. The genes are TRBV20-1 and TRBJ2-3, with 8 bases identical to TRBD1. Germline assignment: CDR1 DFQATT and CDR2 SNEGSKA (reference sequence). The CDR3 totals 13 residues. V lost 5 bases, J lost 5 bases, and 6 bases stayed unmatched. CDR3 amino acids: CSAPCTGGDTQYF. DNA of the CDR3: TGCAGTGCTCCTTGCACAGGGGGAGATACGCAGTATTTT.

The chain carries TRBV15 and TRBJ2-1; 11 bases match TRBD2. CDR1 is LNHNV and CDR2 is YYDKDF in the germline V gene (reference sequence). The CDR3 spans 15 residues. Trimming at V came to 5 bases and at J to 5 bases, leaving 5 bases not matched to a gene. CDR3 nucleotide sequence: TGTGCCACCAGCGTTACTAGCGGGGGAGACAATGAGCAGTTCTTC. As protein: CATSVTSGGDNEQFF.

V gene TRBV12-3 or TRBV12-4 combines with J gene TRBJ1-1, with D perhaps TRBD1 (5 bases). The CDR3 extends over 13 amino acids. Between the trimmed V and J ends, which lost 3 bases and 3 bases, there was a span of 8 bases. The CDR3 here is CASSFGADTEAFF. The DNA for the CDR3 is TGTGCCAGCAGTTTCGGGGCGGACACTGAAGCTTTCTTT.

In this sample, this clonotype turned up a few times. This chain uses TRBV12-3 or TRBV12-4 with TRBJ1-2, with D possibly matching TRBD1 (5 bases). V lost 8 bases and J 4 bases, leaving 17 bases between the germline ends. This CDR3 region has 14 residues. CDR3 DNA sequence: TGTGCCAGCTCCCTCGGGGGGACCTCCTATGGCTACACCTTC. Protein: CASSLGGTSYGYTF.

The CDR3 sequence is CASSPRRIAETQYF. The DNA for the CDR3 is TGTGCCAGCAGCCCCCGACGGATAGCAGAGACCCAGTACTTC. The V gene is TRBV11-2, the J gene TRBJ2-4; D unclear. The J call could be wrong; TRBJ2-5 is a better fit for the DNA end. Germline values: CDR1 SGHAT, CDR2 FQNNGV. This CDR3 has 14 amino acids.

This sequence joins TRBV30 and TRBJ2-6; no firm D call. V was shortened by 2 bases and J by 0 bases, with 11 bases between the two germline ends. The CDR3 sequence is 16 residues long. Per the germline V gene, CDR1 is GTSNPN and CDR2 is SVGIG (reference sequence). This CDR3 reads CAWSTGLTSGANVLTF. The CDR3, as DNA: TGTGCCTGGAGTACCGGGCTGACCTCTGGGGCCAACGTCCTGACTTTC.

About this clonotype: One end of the junction is discordant with germline, which a read error may explain. The rearrangement uses TRBV7-2 and TRBJ2-3, with D possibly matching TRBD1 (6 bases). The CDR3 spans 14 residues. Germline V gene sequence: CDR1 SGHTA, CDR2 FQGNSA. In nucleotides, the CDR3 is TGTGTCAGCAGGGAACGACAGGGCACAGATACGCAGTATTTT. It translates to CVSRERQGTDTQYF.

The rearrangement links TRBV10-3 to TRBJ2-2; D unresolved. CDR1 and CDR2 (germline): ENHRY, SYGVKD. The CDR3 covers 14 residues. V was clipped by 4 bases and J by 5 bases, with 11 bases between them. In DNA, the CDR3 is TGTGCCATCAGTGCGGCAGGACGGACCGGGGAGCTGTTTTTT. Protein product: CAISAAGRTGELFF.

This clonotype was recorded a few times. The chain couples TRBV4-3 to TRBJ1-2; D perhaps matches TRBD1 (5 bases). Germline CDR1 LGHNA, CDR2 YSLEER. The CDR3 consists of 15 residues. Trimming removed 4 bases from V and 4 bases from J, with 16 bases in between. CDR3 in amino acids: CASSPTRQSSYGYTF. In nucleotides, the CDR3 is TGCGCCAGCAGCCCTACCCGACAGAGCTCCTATGGCTACACCTTC.

Only a few counts were recorded for this clonotype. This rearrangement joins TRBV6-6 to TRBJ1-1, with D perhaps matching TRBD1 (5 bases). This CDR3 region has 15 residues. The germline gives CDR1 MNHNY, CDR2 SVGAGI (reference sequence). Trimming left V 8 bases short and J 5 bases short, with 21 bases between. The CDR3 loop is CASRLQAPGGTEAFF. The CDR3 coding sequence is TGTGCCAGCCGACTACAGGCTCCGGGGGGGACTGAAGCTTTCTTT.

The sample holds a few counts of this clonotype. The chain joins TRBV5-1 to TRBJ1-2; D uncertain. In germline, CDR1 is SGHRS, CDR2 YFSETQ. V was clipped by 2 bases and J by 6 bases, with 11 bases between them. The CDR3 contains 13 residues. The CDR3 bases are TGCGCCAGCAGCTTAGAGGGTTTGGATGGCTACACCTTC. It is translated as CASSLEGLDGYTF.

This clonotype has ten or more counts. The genes are TRBV18 and TRBJ2-3; D ambiguous. This CDR3 spans 15 amino acids. V was trimmed by 2 bases and J by 0 bases, leaving 9 bases between them. Germline V gene lookup returns CDR1 KGHSH and CDR2 LQKENI. In DNA, the CDR3 is TGTGCCAGCTCACCAGGGCAAAGAAGCACAGATACGCAGTATTTT. Protein product: CASSPGQRSTDTQYF. The full variable domain, its missing parts supplied by reference TRBV18 and TRBJ2-3, is NAGVMQNPRHLVRRRGQEARLRCSPMKGHSHVYWYRQLPEEGLKFMVYLQKENIIDESGMPKERFSAEFPKEGPSILRIQQVVRGDSAAYFCASSPGQRSTDTQYFGPGTRLTVL.

The CDR3 is CSARDLGIRDRSSYEQYF. CDR3 sequence (DNA): TGCAGTGCTAGAGATCTGGGTATACGGGACCGAAGCTCCTACGAGCAGTACTTC. This chain connects TRBV20-1 to TRBJ2-7, with D perhaps given as TRBD1 or TRBD2 (5 bases each). V lost 0 bases and J 0 bases, leaving 21 bases between the germline ends. There are 18 residues in the CDR3. Germline V gene sequence: CDR1 DFQATT, CDR2 SNEGSKA (reference sequence).

This clonotype occurred a few times. The gene calls are TRBV6-5 and TRBJ2-1, with 7 positions matching TRBD2. Germline trimming cut 4 bases from V and 4 bases from J; bases unmatched to any gene: 7. Germline V gives CDR1 MNHEY, CDR2 SVGAGI. The CDR3 contains 15 residues. Here the CDR3 reads CASSFSSGTYNEQFF. The CDR3 DNA reads as TGTGCCAGCAGTTTCTCAAGCGGGACTTACAATGAGCAGTTCTTC.